This TCR beta chain was documented in a study of cytomegalovirus exposure and HLA in healthy donors. It was with 60 Vbeta and 13 Jbeta primers that the PCR ran. Only in-frame clones appear in the TCRdb table, and some are missing; sequencing was by immunoSEQ multiplex PCR. The sample lists some 150,000 clones; around 80% were seen once. V lost 7 bases to trimming and J lost 4 bases, with 16 bases between them. CDR1 SNHLY and CDR2 FYNNEI come from the germline V gene. The CDR3 consists of 14 residues. Findings and limits, study-wide: There were a few CMV-associated chains whose specificity for CMV antigens was confirmed in vitro. Highly shared sequence variants in one cluster were likely a sequencing artifact. The investigators catalogued 180 or so TCR beta chains as cytomegalovirus-associated.

Concerning this clone: Its antigen remains unidentified.

This sequence originates from a woman between 45 and 65 years old in good health and CMV-seropositive. The chain joins TRBV2 to TRBJ1-2; weak D call: TRBD1 (5 bases). Sequenced: PBMCs. CDR3: CASKEGRATYGYTF. The CDR3 nucleotides read TGTGCCAGCAAGGAGGGCAGGGCAACCTATGGCTACACCTTC.